The 20 T cell receptor beta chains below all came from one sample that was sequenced in a study of cytomegalovirus exposure and HLA in healthy donors. The PCR contained 60 Vbeta and 13 Jbeta primers. Libraries were prepared by immunoSEQ multiplex PCR; TCRdb keeps only in-frame clonotypes and omits some of them. This repertoire shows some 120,000 clones, just under 70% found once; its top ten account for 8.7%. Sample: PBMCs. These receptors came from a man under 40 in good health and CMV-seropositive.

The genes are TRBV9 and TRBJ2-1, with 7 bases matching TRBD1. The ends lost 0 bases at V and 2 bases at J; junction bases unmatched: 5. This CDR3 is 16 amino acids long. Germline values: CDR1 SGDLS, CDR2 YYNGEE. CDR3 nucleotides: TGTGCCAGCAGCGTAGCCGGCAGGGGGACCTACAATGAGCAGTTCTTC. This encodes CASSVAGRGTYNEQFF.

This clone has only one observation. The V gene is TRBV7-8, the J gene TRBJ2-5; D is unresolved. Between the trimmed V and J ends, which lost 3 bases and 5 bases, there was a span of 16 bases. The germline CDR1 and CDR2 sequences are SGHVS and FQNEAQ. The CDR3 sequence is 15 residues long. CDR3 DNA sequence: TGTGCCAGCAGCTTCTACAGTCCTCATTCGGAGACCCAGTACTTC. It is translated as CASSFYSPHSETQYF.

V usage is TRBV7-9 and J usage is TRBJ2-3, with TRBD2 matching over 13 bases. The CDR3 has 16 residues. Looked up from germline, CDR1 is SEHNR and CDR2 is FQNEAQ (reference sequence). Trimming removed 6 bases from V and 5 bases from J; junction bases left unmatched: 8. This chain's CDR3 is CASRPTLAGGVDTQYF. Here the CDR3 DNA reads TGTGCCAGCAGACCTACACTAGCGGGGGGGGTAGATACGCAGTATTTT.

The J gene is TRBJ2-1, the V gene TRBV27; no clear D gene. Per the germline V gene, CDR1 is MNHEY and CDR2 is SMNVEV (reference sequence). V was trimmed by 5 bases and J by 4 bases, leaving 18 bases between them. CDR3 length: 16 amino acids. The DNA of the CDR3 is TGTGCCAGCAGTCTCCAACTTCCCCAAGAGTACAATGAGCAGTTCTTC. It encodes CASSLQLPQEYNEQFF.

Only one count was recorded for this clone. V gene TRBV21-1 combines with J gene TRBJ2-7; the listed D gene, TRBD1, was not tested against the DNA. TRBV21-1 is tagged as a pseudogene. This CDR3 spans 16 amino acids. The DNA for the CDR3 is TGTGCCAGCAGCAAAGCCCGGACAGGGGGCTCCTACGAGCAGTACGTC. Translated, it gives CASSKARTGGSYEQYV.

The rearrangement joins TRBV29-1 to TRBJ1-1; no firm D call. Germline CDR1 reads SQVTM; CDR2 reads ANQGSEA. The V gene lost 4 bases and the J gene lost 1 base, with 4 bases spanning the gap. The CDR3 extends over 11 amino acids. The CDR3 spells CSVVSNTEAFF. DNA of the CDR3: TGCAGCGTTGTATCGAACACTGAAGCTTTCTTT.

There are a few counts of this clone. The rearrangement uses TRBV10-3 and TRBJ2-7; TRBD2 matches at 7 bases. Trimming cost V 7 bases and J 3 bases; bases outside gene matches: 12. The V gene's germline CDR1 is ENHRY and CDR2 SYGVKD. The CDR3 spans 15 residues. DNA of the CDR3: TGTGCCATCATTACTAGCGAATATCCAAACTACGAGCAGTACGTC. Amino acids: CAIITSEYPNYEQYV.

This clone was recorded a few times. The chain employs TRBV29-1 and TRBJ2-1; unclear D gene. Trimming cost V 0 bases and J 8 bases, with 8 bases left between them. The germline V gene encodes CDR1 SQVTM and CDR2 ANQGSEA. This CDR3 has 12 residues. The DNA for the CDR3 is TGCAGCGTTGAAGACCTCCGGGATGAGCAGTTCTTC. It codes for CSVEDLRDEQFF.

This chain joins TRBV30 and TRBJ2-3; no firm D call. Trimming pared 0 bases from V and 8 bases from J, leaving 12 bases between. CDR3 length: 13 amino acids. Looked up from germline, CDR1 is GTSNPN and CDR2 is SVGIG (reference sequence). The CDR3, as DNA: TGTGCCTGGAGTGTAACTCCAACGGGTACGCAGTATTTT. Its translation: CAWSVTPTGTQYF.

This sequence joins TRBV7-9 and TRBJ1-5; no definite D call. CDR1 SEHNR and CDR2 FQNEAQ come from the germline V gene (reference sequence). V was shortened by 3 bases and J by 6 bases, with 6 bases between the two germline ends. The CDR3 consists of 12 residues. CDR3 DNA: TGTGCCAGCAGCTTCCCGAGTCAGCCCCAGCATTTT. Its protein product is CASSFPSQPQHF. The full variable domain, in which reference TRBV7-9 and TRBJ1-5 provide the parts outside the CDR3, is DTGVSQNPRHKITKRGQNVTFRCDPISEHNRLYWYRQTLGQGPEFLTYFQNEAQLEKSRLLSDRFSAERPKGSFSTLEIQRTEQGDSAMYLCASSFPSQPQHFGDGTRLSIL.

The chain couples TRBV5-1 to TRBJ2-1; D is possibly TRBD1 (5 bases). CDR3 length: 13 residues. Trimming took 1 base from V and 4 from J, leaving 6 bases between them. Germline V gene sequence: CDR1 SGHRS, CDR2 YFSETQ. CDR3 residues: CASSLSGYNEQFF. The CDR3 nucleotides are TGCGCCAGCAGCTTGTCAGGGTACAATGAGCAGTTCTTC.

The chain couples TRBV5-4 to TRBJ2-2, with a possible D match to TRBD1 (6 bases). CDR1 is SGHNT and CDR2 is YYREEE in the germline V gene (reference sequence). V was pared by 2 bases and J by 7 bases, with 9 bases between. The CDR3 totals 13 residues. The CDR3 region has the DNA TGTGCCAGCAGCTTAGGGGGTCTCGGGGAGCTGTTTTTT. Its translation: CASSLGGLGELFF.

This rearrangement joins TRBV5-5 to TRBJ1-1; no clear D. Trimming left V 2 bases short and J 3 bases short, with 14 bases between. The germline CDR1 and CDR2 sequences are SGHKS and YYEKEE (reference sequence). The CDR3 runs 15 residues. The CDR3 reads CASSFGAGEDTEAFF. The CDR3 DNA reads TGTGCCAGCAGCTTCGGTGCGGGCGAGGACACTGAAGCTTTCTTT.

The chain combines TRBV6-1 with TRBJ2-7; 8 positions agree with TRBD2. J lost 3 bases, V lost 4 bases, and 11 bases had no gene match. CDR3 length equals 16 residues. The germline gives CDR1 MNHNS, CDR2 SASEGT. CDR3 protein: CASSATGGALSYEQYF. The DNA for the CDR3 is TGTGCCAGCAGTGCCACCGGGGGGGCTCTAAGCTACGAGCAGTACTTC.

V gene TRBV5-1 combines with J gene TRBJ2-1; D is unresolved. The CDR3 sequence is 15 residues long. V gave up 0 bases and J gave up 0 bases, with 7 bases separating them. Germline values: CDR1 SGHRS, CDR2 YFSETQ. The CDR3 nucleotides read TGCGCCAGCAGCTTGGGGCGGAACTCCTACAATGAGCAGTTCTTC. Its protein product is CASSLGRNSYNEQFF.

This clone occurred once. The gene calls are TRBV7-8 and TRBJ1-3; no definite D call. The V and J ends lost 1 base and 12 bases respectively, with 7 bases between them. CDR1 SGHVS and CDR2 FQNEAQ come from the germline V gene. This CDR3 has 11 residues. CDR3 region: CASSLETIIYF. CDR3 coding DNA: TGTGCCAGCAGCTTAGAGACAATCATATATTTT.

This clone has just one count. This rearrangement joins TRBV6-5 to TRBJ1-4; D is perhaps TRBD1 (5 bases). The V and J ends lost 2 bases and 12 bases respectively, with 22 bases between them. From germline, CDR1 is MNHEY and CDR2 SVGAGI. The CDR3 covers 16 residues. The CDR3 is CASSYLGGTGLGELFF. CDR3 DNA: TGTGCCAGCAGTTACCTCGGGGGGACGGGGCTTGGGGAACTGTTTTTT.

This clone has only one observation. The sample contains more than one DNA sequence encoding this CDR3. This rearrangement joins TRBV28 to TRBJ1-1; D might be TRBD1 (5 bases). Germline CDR1 reads MDHEN; CDR2 reads SYDVKM. V was clipped by 3 bases and J by 2 bases, with 7 bases between them. There are 13 residues in the CDR3. In DNA form, the CDR3 reads TGTGCCAGCAGTTTGGGGGGAAACACTGAAGCTTTCTTT. Its translation is CASSLGGNTEAFF.

The V and J genes are TRBV5-1 and TRBJ2-3, with 11 bases identical to TRBD2. The germline V gene encodes CDR1 SGHRS and CDR2 YFSETQ. The CDR3 loop spans 17 amino acids. With 2 bases clipped from V and 1 base from J, the junction kept 6 bases outside the gene matches. The chain's CDR3 is CASSLRPGLAGTDTQYF. DNA of the CDR3: TGCGCCAGCAGCTTACGACCGGGACTAGCGGGCACAGATACGCAGTATTTT.

The rearrangement uses TRBV27 and TRBJ1-1, with D possibly matching TRBD1 (5 bases). Trimming took 0 bases from V and 4 from J, leaving 18 bases between them. The CDR3 totals 17 residues. Germline-derived CDR1 and CDR2 are MNHEY and SMNVEV (reference sequence). In DNA form, the CDR3 reads TGTGCCAGCAGTTTATCGAGATCTATGGGGCGGACCACTGAAGCTTTCTTT. Protein: CASSLSRSMGRTTEAFF.